These T cell receptor beta chains were read from a single sample in a study of shared clonotypes between healthy human individuals. TCRdb's copy holds only in-frame clones and misses some; the assay was immunoSEQ multiplex PCR. The table has under 1 million clones, about 97% seen once. The sequenced material came from naive CD8+ T cells sorted from blood. The source of these receptors is a man between 25 and 39 years old in good health. Each CDR3 is given with its conserved first and last residue. Each record gives: V gene, J gene, D gene, CDR3 length, clone size, CDR3 protein, CDR3 DNA. The D gene is left open where the match is weak. Clone size is stated in some rows and not others, as once, few, many or a class when expanded.

V gene: TRBV11-2
J gene: TRBJ2-3
D gene: .
CDR3 length: 13
clone size: .
CDR3 protein: CASSLAAPDTQYF
CDR3 DNA: TGTGCCAGCAGCTTAGCCGCCCCCGATACGCAGTATTTT

V gene: TRBV5-1
J gene: TRBJ2-2
D gene: .
CDR3 length: 13
clone size: .
CDR3 protein: CASSRDLAGELFF
CDR3 DNA: TGCGCCAGCAGTCGGGACCTAGCGGGGGAGCTGTTTTTT

V gene: TRBV28
J gene: TRBJ1-1
D gene: .
CDR3 length: 20
clone size: .
CDR3 protein: CASSLFVLGRKKDTNTEAFF
CDR3 DNA: TGTGCCAGCAGTTTATTCGTTTTGGGCCGGAAGAAAGATACGAACACTGAAGCTTTCTTT

V gene: TRBV6-6
J gene: TRBJ2-5
D gene: .
CDR3 length: 14
clone size: .
CDR3 protein: CASSYTGVRETQYF
CDR3 DNA: TGTGCCAGCAGTTACACGGGGGTTCGAGAGACCCAGTACTTC

V gene: TRBV7-9
J gene: TRBJ1-4
D gene: TRBD1
CDR3 length: 15
clone size: .
CDR3 protein: CASSHQQGAAEKLFF
CDR3 DNA: TGTGCCAGCAGCCACCAACAGGGGGCTGCAGAAAAACTGTTTTTT

V gene: TRBV13
J gene: TRBJ1-4
D gene: .
CDR3 length: 15
clone size: .
CDR3 protein: CASSPSGPWNEKLFF
CDR3 DNA: TGTGCCAGCAGCCCCTCGGGCCCGTGGAATGAAAAACTGTTTTTT

V gene: TRBV9
J gene: TRBJ2-1
D gene: TRBD2
CDR3 length: 20
clone size: once
CDR3 protein: CASSVPTLAGGPASYNEQFF
CDR3 DNA: TGTGCCAGCAGCGTCCCGACACTAGCGGGAGGGCCCGCGTCCTACAATGAGCAGTTCTTC

V gene: TRBV27
J gene: TRBJ1-5
D gene: .
CDR3 length: 18
clone size: .
CDR3 protein: CASSPRLSEKGVYQPQHF
CDR3 DNA: TGTGCCAGCAGTCCCCGACTTTCTGAGAAAGGGGTCTATCAGCCCCAGCATTTT

V gene: TRBV7-9
J gene: TRBJ2-7
D gene: .
CDR3 length: 12
clone size: .
CDR3 protein: CASSLTGTEQYF
CDR3 DNA: TGTGCCAGCAGCTTAACAGGGACGGAGCAGTACTTC

V gene: TRBV11-2
J gene: TRBJ2-3
D gene: .
CDR3 length: 12
clone size: .
CDR3 protein: CASGLTVDTQYF
CDR3 DNA: TGTGCCAGCGGTTTAACGGTCGATACGCAGTATTTT

V gene: TRBV29-1
J gene: TRBJ1-2
D gene: .
CDR3 length: 13
clone size: .
CDR3 protein: CSASDRQGYGYTF
CDR3 DNA: TGCAGCGCCTCTGACAGGCAAGGGTATGGCTACACCTTC

V gene: TRBV12-5
J gene: TRBJ1-5
D gene: TRBD1
CDR3 length: 16
clone size: .
CDR3 protein: CASGPKDRAADQPQHF
CDR3 DNA: TGTGCTAGTGGTCCGAAGGACAGGGCTGCGGATCAGCCCCAGCATTTT

V gene: TRBV7-9
J gene: TRBJ2-7
D gene: TRBD1
CDR3 length: 17
clone size: .
CDR3 protein: CASSLPLTTGGVYEQYF
CDR3 DNA: TGTGCCAGCAGCTTACCACTTACGACAGGGGGAGTTTACGAGCAGTACTTC

V gene: TRBV7-9
J gene: TRBJ2-7
D gene: TRBD2
CDR3 length: 16
clone size: once
CDR3 protein: CASNTPSGTDSGEQYF
CDR3 DNA: TGTGCCAGCAACACCCCTAGCGGGACTGATTCGGGTGAGCAGTACTTC

V gene: TRBV27
J gene: TRBJ2-7
D gene: .
CDR3 length: 13
clone size: .
CDR3 protein: CASSPGHTYEQYF
CDR3 DNA: TGTGCCAGCAGTCCGGGTCATACCTACGAGCAGTACTTC

V gene: TRBV6-8
J gene: TRBJ2-1
D gene: TRBD1
CDR3 length: 15
clone size: .
CDR3 protein: CASSFWDRGSNEQFF
CDR3 DNA: TGTGCCAGCAGTTTTTGGGACAGGGGGTCGAATGAGCAGTTCTTC

V gene: TRBV27
J gene: TRBJ2-7
D gene: .
CDR3 length: 16
clone size: .
CDR3 protein: CASSLGVASSAYEQYF
CDR3 DNA: TGTGCCAGCAGTTTAGGGGTAGCCAGTAGCGCCTACGAGCAGTACTTC

V gene: TRBV27
J gene: TRBJ2-1
D gene: TRBD2
CDR3 length: 18
clone size: .
CDR3 protein: CASSRTSGSFSSYNEQFF
CDR3 DNA: TGTGCCAGCAGCCGAACTAGCGGGAGTTTCAGCTCCTACAATGAGCAGTTCTTC

V gene: TRBV5-1
J gene: TRBJ2-7
D gene: .
CDR3 length: 16
clone size: .
CDR3 protein: CASSLPARGISDEQYF
CDR3 DNA: TGCGCCAGCAGCTTGCCTGCCAGGGGTATCTCAGACGAGCAGTACTTC

V gene: TRBV7-9
J gene: TRBJ1-4
D gene: TRBD1
CDR3 length: 16
clone size: .
CDR3 protein: CASSYPSTGFNEKLFF
CDR3 DNA: TGTGCCAGCAGCTACCCCTCGACAGGGTTTAATGAAAAACTGTTTTTT

V gene: TRBV5-1
J gene: TRBJ2-7
D gene: TRBD2
CDR3 length: 18
clone size: .
CDR3 protein: CASSLSSHGGDLTYEQYF
CDR3 DNA: TGCGCCAGCAGCTTGTCGTCGCATGGGGGGGACCTAACCTACGAGCAGTACTTC

V gene: TRBV5-1
J gene: TRBJ2-5
D gene: .
CDR3 length: 13
clone size: .
CDR3 protein: CASSFGSEETQYF
CDR3 DNA: TGCGCCAGCAGCTTCGGATCGGAAGAGACCCAGTACTTC

V gene: TRBV19
J gene: TRBJ2-3
D gene: .
CDR3 length: 15
clone size: .
CDR3 protein: CASSILEGSTDTQYF
CDR3 DNA: TGTGCCAGTAGTATACTAGAGGGTAGCACAGATACGCAGTATTTT

V gene: TRBV9
J gene: TRBJ2-1
D gene: TRBD1
CDR3 length: 14
clone size: .
CDR3 protein: CASSQGARVDEQFF
CDR3 DNA: TGTGCCAGCAGCCAGGGGGCTAGGGTGGATGAGCAGTTCTTC

V gene: TRBV10-3
J gene: TRBJ2-2
D gene: TRBD2
CDR3 length: 15
clone size: once
CDR3 protein: CAISESSGSAGELFF
CDR3 DNA: TGTGCCATCAGTGAGTCTAGCGGGAGTGCGGGGGAGCTGTTTTTT

V gene: TRBV27
J gene: TRBJ2-7
D gene: .
CDR3 length: 13
clone size: .
CDR3 protein: CASSIRRTYEQYF
CDR3 DNA: TGTGCCAGCAGTATTAGGAGGACTTACGAGCAGTACTTC

V gene: TRBV11-2
J gene: TRBJ1-1
D gene: .
CDR3 length: 16
clone size: .
CDR3 protein: CASSSPVGQGNTEAFF
CDR3 DNA: TGTGCCAGCAGCTCCCCAGTAGGGCAGGGGAACACTGAAGCTTTCTTT

V gene: TRBV13
J gene: TRBJ2-7
D gene: TRBD2
CDR3 length: 18
clone size: once
CDR3 protein: CASSSRLAGGPGLYEQYF
CDR3 DNA: TGTGCCAGCAGCTCCCGGCTAGCGGGAGGGCCAGGACTCTACGAGCAGTACTTC

V gene: TRBV7-9
J gene: TRBJ2-7
D gene: TRBD2
CDR3 length: 15
clone size: .
CDR3 protein: CASSSRLAGEGEQYF
CDR3 DNA: TGTGCCAGCAGCTCCAGACTAGCGGGAGAGGGCGAGCAGTACTTC

V gene: TRBV9
J gene: TRBJ2-3
D gene: TRBD2
CDR3 length: 18
clone size: .
CDR3 protein: CASSLGLAGGGGTDTQYF
CDR3 DNA: TGTGCCAGCAGCCTCGGACTAGCGGGAGGAGGTGGCACAGATACGCAGTATTTT

V gene: TRBV27
J gene: TRBJ2-7
D gene: TRBD2
CDR3 length: 14
clone size: .
CDR3 protein: CASSLMGLAGGLCF
CDR3 DNA: TGTGCCAGCAGTTTAATGGGACTAGCGGGAGGTCTGTGCTTC

V gene: TRBV7-6
J gene: TRBJ2-1
D gene: TRBD1
CDR3 length: 14
clone size: once
CDR3 protein: CASSFGTGGLEQFF
CDR3 DNA: TGTGCCAGCAGCTTTGGGACAGGGGGTCTTGAGCAGTTCTTC

V gene: TRBV15
J gene: TRBJ2-1
D gene: TRBD2
CDR3 length: 15
clone size: once
CDR3 protein: CATSRDRGLAASQFF
CDR3 DNA: TGTGCCACCAGCAGAGATCGTGGACTAGCGGCGAGCCAGTTCTTC

V gene: TRBV7-9
J gene: TRBJ2-7
D gene: .
CDR3 length: 12
clone size: .
CDR3 protein: CASSPTSYEQYF
CDR3 DNA: TGTGCCAGCAGCCCTACCTCCTACGAGCAGTACTTC

V gene: TRBV19
J gene: TRBJ2-7
D gene: .
CDR3 length: 8
clone size: .
CDR3 protein: CAGNEQYF
CDR3 DNA: TGTGCCGGTAACGAGCAGTACTTC

V gene: TRBV5-6
J gene: TRBJ2-1
D gene: .
CDR3 length: 11
clone size: .
CDR3 protein: CASSLFHEQFF
CDR3 DNA: TGTGCCAGCAGCTTGTTCCATGAGCAGTTCTTC

V gene: TRBV4-1
J gene: TRBJ2-1
D gene: TRBD2
CDR3 length: 17
clone size: once
CDR3 protein: CASSQALAGRGYNEQFF
CDR3 DNA: TGCGCCAGCAGCCAAGCCTTGGCCGGGAGGGGGTACAATGAGCAGTTCTTC

V gene: TRBV7-8
J gene: TRBJ2-7
D gene: .
CDR3 length: 14
clone size: .
CDR3 protein: CASSATPQVAEQYF
CDR3 DNA: TGTGCCAGCAGCGCGACCCCCCAGGTGGCCGAGCAGTACTTC

V gene: TRBV27
J gene: TRBJ2-1
D gene: TRBD2
CDR3 length: 12
clone size: .
CDR3 protein: CASSGLGGEQFF
CDR3 DNA: TGTGCCAGCAGTGGACTAGGAGGTGAGCAGTTCTTC

V gene: TRBV30
J gene: TRBJ1-2
D gene: .
CDR3 length: 15
clone size: .
CDR3 protein: CAWSVRGVISDGYTF
CDR3 DNA: TGTGCCTGGAGTGTACGGGGGGTAATTTCGGATGGCTACACCTTC

V gene: TRBV7-8
J gene: TRBJ2-4
D gene: TRBD1
CDR3 length: 17
clone size: .
CDR3 protein: CASSLLDRVGTKNIQYF
CDR3 DNA: TGTGCCAGCAGCTTACTAGACAGGGTGGGAACCAAAAACATTCAGTACTTC

V gene: TRBV9
J gene: TRBJ2-1
D gene: .
CDR3 length: 15
clone size: .
CDR3 protein: CASSGGDNSYNEQFF
CDR3 DNA: TGTGCCAGCAGCGGGGGAGACAACTCCTACAATGAGCAGTTCTTC

V gene: TRBV7-9
J gene: TRBJ2-3
D gene: .
CDR3 length: 14
clone size: .
CDR3 protein: CASSLESGADTQYF
CDR3 DNA: TGTGCCAGCAGCTTAGAGTCGGGTGCAGATACGCAGTATTTT

V gene: TRBV5-1
J gene: TRBJ2-1
D gene: TRBD2
CDR3 length: 17
clone size: .
CDR3 protein: CASSLGWTSGRYNEQFF
CDR3 DNA: TGCGCCAGCAGCTTGGGGTGGACTAGCGGGAGATACAATGAGCAGTTCTTC

V gene: TRBV5-5
J gene: TRBJ2-6
D gene: .
CDR3 length: 17
clone size: .
CDR3 protein: CASSLGRVSSGANVLTF
CDR3 DNA: TGTGCCAGCAGCTTGGGCAGGGTTAGCTCTGGGGCCAACGTCCTGACTTTC

V gene: TRBV5-5
J gene: TRBJ2-7
D gene: .
CDR3 length: 12
clone size: .
CDR3 protein: CASSLNGPRWYF
CDR3 DNA: TGTGCCAGCAGCTTGAACGGACCCCGTTGGTACTTC